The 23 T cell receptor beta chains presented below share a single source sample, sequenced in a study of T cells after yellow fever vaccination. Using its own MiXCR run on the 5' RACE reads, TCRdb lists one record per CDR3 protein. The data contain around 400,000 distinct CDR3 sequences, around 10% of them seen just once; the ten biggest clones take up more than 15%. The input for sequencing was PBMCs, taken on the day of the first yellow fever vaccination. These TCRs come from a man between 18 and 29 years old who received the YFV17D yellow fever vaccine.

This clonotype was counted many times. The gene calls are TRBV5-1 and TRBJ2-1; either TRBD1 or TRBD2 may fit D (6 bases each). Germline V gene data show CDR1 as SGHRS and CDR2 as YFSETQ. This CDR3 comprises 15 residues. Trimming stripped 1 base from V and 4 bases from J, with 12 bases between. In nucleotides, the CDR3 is TGCGCCAGCAGCTTGTTAGGGGGGCGATACAATGAGCAGTTCTTC. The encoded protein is CASSLLGGRYNEQFF.

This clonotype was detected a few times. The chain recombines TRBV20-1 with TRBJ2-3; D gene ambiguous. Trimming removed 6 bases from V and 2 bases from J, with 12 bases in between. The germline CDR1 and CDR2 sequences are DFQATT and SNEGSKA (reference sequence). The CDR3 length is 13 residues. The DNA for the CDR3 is TGCAGTGCCGTGTCCACACCCACAGATACGCAGTATTTT. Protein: CSAVSTPTDTQYF.

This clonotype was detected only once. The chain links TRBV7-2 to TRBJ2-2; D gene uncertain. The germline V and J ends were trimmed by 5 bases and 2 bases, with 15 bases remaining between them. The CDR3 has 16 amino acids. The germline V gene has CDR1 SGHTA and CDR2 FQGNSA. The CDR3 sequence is CASSPGQHTNTGELFF. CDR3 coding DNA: TGTGCCAGCAGCCCTGGGCAGCATACTAACACCGGGGAGCTGTTTTTT.

This CDR3 is CASSGRTAYNSPLHF. Written as DNA, the CDR3 is TGTGCCAGCAGCGGAAGGACAGCATATAATTCACCCCTCCACTTT. The V gene is TRBV13, the J gene TRBJ1-6, with D perhaps TRBD1 (6 bases). Trimming left V 5 bases short and J 4 bases short, with 12 bases between. Germline assignment: CDR1 PRHDT and CDR2 FYEKMQ (reference sequence). This CDR3 is 15 amino acids long.

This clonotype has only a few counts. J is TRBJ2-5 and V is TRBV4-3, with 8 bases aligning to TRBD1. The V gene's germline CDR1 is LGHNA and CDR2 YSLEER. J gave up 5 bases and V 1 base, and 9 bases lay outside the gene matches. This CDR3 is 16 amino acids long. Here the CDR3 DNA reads TGCGCCAGCAGCCAAGTAGGGCAGGGGGCTTTTGAGACCCAGTACTTC. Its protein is CASSQVGQGAFETQYF.

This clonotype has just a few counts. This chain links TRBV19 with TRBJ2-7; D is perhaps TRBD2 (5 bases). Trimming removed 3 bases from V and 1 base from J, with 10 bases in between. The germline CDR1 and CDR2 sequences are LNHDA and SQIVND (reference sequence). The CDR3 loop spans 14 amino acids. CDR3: CASSMAGVSYEQYF. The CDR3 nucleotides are TGTGCCAGTAGTATGGCCGGGGTTTCCTACGAGCAGTACTTC. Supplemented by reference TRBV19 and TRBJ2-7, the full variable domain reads DGGITQSPKYLFRKEGQNVTLSCEQNLNHDAMYWYRQDPGQGLRLIYYSQIVNDFQKGDIAEGYSVSREKKESFPLTVTSAQKNPTAFYLCASSMAGVSYEQYFGPGTRLTVT.

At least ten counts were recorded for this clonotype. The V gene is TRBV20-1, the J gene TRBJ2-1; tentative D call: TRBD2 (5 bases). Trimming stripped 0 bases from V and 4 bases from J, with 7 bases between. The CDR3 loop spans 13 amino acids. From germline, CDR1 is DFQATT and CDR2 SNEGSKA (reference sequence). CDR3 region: CSAREEGYNEQFF. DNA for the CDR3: TGCAGTGCTAGAGAAGAGGGATACAATGAGCAGTTCTTC.

The CDR3 here is CAWGTVRAGELFF. Here the CDR3 DNA reads TGTGCCTGGGGAACAGTGAGGGCCGGGGAGCTGTTTTTT. The chain employs TRBV30 and TRBJ2-2, with D tentatively TRBD2 (5 bases). CDR1 and CDR2 (germline): GTSNPN, SVGIG (reference sequence). This CDR3 contains 13 residues. V lost 5 bases and J lost 6, with 13 bases in between.

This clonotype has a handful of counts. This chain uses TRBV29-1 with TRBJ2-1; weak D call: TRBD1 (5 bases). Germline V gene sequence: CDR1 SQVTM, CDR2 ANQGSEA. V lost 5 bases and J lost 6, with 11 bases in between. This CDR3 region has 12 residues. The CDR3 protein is CSVSQGPNEQFF. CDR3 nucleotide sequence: TGCAGCGTTTCCCAGGGCCCCAATGAGCAGTTCTTC.

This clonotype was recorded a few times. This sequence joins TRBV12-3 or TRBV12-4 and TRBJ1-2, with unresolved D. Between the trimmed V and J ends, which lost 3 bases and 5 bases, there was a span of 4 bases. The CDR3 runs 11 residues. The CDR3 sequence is CASSFVYGYTF. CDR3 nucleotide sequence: TGTGCCAGCAGTTTCGTGTATGGCTACACCTTC.

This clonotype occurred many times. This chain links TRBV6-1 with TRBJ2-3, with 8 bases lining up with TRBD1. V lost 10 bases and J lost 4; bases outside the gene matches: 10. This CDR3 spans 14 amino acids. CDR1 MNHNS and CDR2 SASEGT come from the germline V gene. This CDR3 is CAILDRGYADTQYF. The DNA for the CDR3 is TGTGCCATACTAGACAGGGGTTACGCAGATACGCAGTATTTT.

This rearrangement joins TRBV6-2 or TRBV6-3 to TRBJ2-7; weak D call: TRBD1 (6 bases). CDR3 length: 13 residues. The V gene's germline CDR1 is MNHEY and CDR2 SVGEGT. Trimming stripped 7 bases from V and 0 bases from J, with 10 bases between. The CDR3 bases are TGTGCCAGCACCGACAGGAGCTCCTACGAGCAGTACGTC. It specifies CASTDRSSYEQYV.

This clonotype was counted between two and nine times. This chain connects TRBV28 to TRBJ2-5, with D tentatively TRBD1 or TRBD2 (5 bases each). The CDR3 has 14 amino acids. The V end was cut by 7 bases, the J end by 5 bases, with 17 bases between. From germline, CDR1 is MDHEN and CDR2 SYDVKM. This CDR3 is CASTGDGVRETQYF. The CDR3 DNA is TGTGCCAGCACCGGGGACGGCGTTAGGGAGACCCAGTACTTC.

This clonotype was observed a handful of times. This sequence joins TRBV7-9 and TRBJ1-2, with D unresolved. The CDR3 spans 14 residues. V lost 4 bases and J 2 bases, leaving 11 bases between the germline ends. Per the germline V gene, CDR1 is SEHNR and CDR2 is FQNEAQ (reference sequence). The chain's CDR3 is CASSSPARNYGYTF. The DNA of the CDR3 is TGTGCCAGCAGCTCCCCGGCGCGGAACTATGGCTACACCTTC.

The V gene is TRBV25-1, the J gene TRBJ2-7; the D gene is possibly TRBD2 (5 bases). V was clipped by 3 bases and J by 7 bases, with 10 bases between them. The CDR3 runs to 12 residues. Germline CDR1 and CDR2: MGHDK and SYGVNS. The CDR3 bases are TGTGCCAGCAGTGACGCGGGTAGAGAGCAGTACGTC. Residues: CASSDAGREQYV.

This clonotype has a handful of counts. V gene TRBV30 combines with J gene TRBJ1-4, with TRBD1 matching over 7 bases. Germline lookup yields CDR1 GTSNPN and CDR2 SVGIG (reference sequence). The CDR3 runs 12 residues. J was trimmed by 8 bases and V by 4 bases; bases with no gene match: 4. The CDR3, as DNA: TGTGCCTGGACGCCGGGACAGGAAAAACTGTTTTTT. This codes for CAWTPGQEKLFF.

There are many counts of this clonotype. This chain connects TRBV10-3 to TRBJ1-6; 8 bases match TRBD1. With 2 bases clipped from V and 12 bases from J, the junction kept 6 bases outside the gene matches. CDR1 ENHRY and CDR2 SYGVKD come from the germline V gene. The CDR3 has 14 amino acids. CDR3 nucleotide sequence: TGTGCCATCAGTGAGATTCTGACAGGGGTACCCCTCCACTTT. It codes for CAISEILTGVPLHF.

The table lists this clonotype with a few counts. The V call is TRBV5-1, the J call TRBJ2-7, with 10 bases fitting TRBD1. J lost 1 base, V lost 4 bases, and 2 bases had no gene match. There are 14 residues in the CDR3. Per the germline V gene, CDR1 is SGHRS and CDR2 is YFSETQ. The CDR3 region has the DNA TGCGCCAGCAGCGGGACAGGGGAGTCCTACGAGCAGTACTTC. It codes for CASSGTGESYEQYF.

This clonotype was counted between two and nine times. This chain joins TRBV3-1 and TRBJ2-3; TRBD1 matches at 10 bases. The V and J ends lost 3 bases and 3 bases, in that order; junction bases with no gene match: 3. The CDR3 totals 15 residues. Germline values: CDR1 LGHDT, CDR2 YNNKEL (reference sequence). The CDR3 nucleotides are TGTGCCAGCAGCCACAGACAGGGGGCAACAGATACGCAGTATTTT. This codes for CASSHRQGATDTQYF.

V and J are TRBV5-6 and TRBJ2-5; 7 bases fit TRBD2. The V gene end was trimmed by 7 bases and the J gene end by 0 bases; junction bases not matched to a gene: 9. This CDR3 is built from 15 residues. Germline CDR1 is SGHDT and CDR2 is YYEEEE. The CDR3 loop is CASARGGGYQETQYF. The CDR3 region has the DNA TGTGCCAGCGCCCGCGGCGGGGGTTACCAAGAGACCCAGTACTTC.

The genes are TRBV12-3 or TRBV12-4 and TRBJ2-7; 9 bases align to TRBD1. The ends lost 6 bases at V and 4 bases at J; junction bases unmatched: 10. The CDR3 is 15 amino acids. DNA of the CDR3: TGTGCCAGCAGCCCTAAACAGGGGGCCTCGTACGAGCAGTACTTC. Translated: CASSPKQGASYEQYF.

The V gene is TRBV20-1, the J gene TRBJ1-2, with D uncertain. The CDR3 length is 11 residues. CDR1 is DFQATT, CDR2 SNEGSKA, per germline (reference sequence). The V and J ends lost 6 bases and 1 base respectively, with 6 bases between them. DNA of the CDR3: TGCAGTGCCCGTTATAACTATGGCTACACCTTC. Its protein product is CSARYNYGYTF.

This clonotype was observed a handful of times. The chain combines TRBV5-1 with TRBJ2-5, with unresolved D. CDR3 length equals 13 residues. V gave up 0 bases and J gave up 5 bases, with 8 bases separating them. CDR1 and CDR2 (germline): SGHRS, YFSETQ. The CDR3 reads CASSLASDETQYF. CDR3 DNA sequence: TGCGCCAGCAGCTTGGCATCGGACGAGACCCAGTACTTC. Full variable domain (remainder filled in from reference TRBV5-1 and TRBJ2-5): KAGVTQTPRYLIKTRGQQVTLSCSPISGHRSVSWYQQTPGQGLQFLFEYFSETQRNKGNFPGRFSGRQFSNSRSEMNVSTLELGDSALYLCASSLASDETQYFGPGTRLLVL.